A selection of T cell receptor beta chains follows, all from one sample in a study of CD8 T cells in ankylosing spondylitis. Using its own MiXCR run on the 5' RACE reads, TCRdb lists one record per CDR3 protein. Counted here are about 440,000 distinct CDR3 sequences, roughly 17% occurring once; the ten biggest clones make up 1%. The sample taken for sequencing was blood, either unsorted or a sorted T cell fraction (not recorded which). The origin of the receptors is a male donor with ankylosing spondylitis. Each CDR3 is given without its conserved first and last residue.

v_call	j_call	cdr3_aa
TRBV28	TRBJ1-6	ASSPRTGFSPLH
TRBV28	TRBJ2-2	ASRETGPNTGELF
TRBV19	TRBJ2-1	ASSGGLAGGYNEQF
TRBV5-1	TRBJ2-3	ASSLPDRGNTQY
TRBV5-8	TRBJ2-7	ASSLRPGAGGWYEQY
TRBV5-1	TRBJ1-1	ASSFQGGGGVNTEAF
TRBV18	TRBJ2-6	ASSPRRQGTPGANVLT
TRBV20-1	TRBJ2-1	SAPSGASYNEQF
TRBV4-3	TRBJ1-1	ASSQEAGQGVSTAEAF
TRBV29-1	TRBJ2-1	SVEDPGLGVVEQF
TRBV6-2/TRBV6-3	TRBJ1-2	ASGQGYYGYT
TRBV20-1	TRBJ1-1	SASRDAIMKNTEAF
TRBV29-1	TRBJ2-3	SVVPYTGVLNTQY
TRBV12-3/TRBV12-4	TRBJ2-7	ASSVRNLYEQY
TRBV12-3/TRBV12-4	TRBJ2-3	ASTGGHEEGDTQY
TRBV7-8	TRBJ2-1	ASSLAEGHSGEQF
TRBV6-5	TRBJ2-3	ASSYAYPRGSSTDTQY